This T cell receptor (beta chain) was observed in a study of T and B cells in COVID-19 patients. CDR1 LNHDA and CDR2 SQIVND come from the germline V gene (reference sequence). The CDR3 is 16 amino acids. V trimming: 4 bases; J trimming: 4 bases; junction bases outside the gene matches: 10. Each TRB amplification used about 220-500 ng of genomic DNA from blood. BIOMED2 TRB-A/B primer pools were used in multiplex TRB PCR. A single record per CDR3 protein comes from TCRdb applying MiXCR to the multiplex PCR reads. The sample lists about 17,000 distinct CDR3 sequences, about 26% occurring once. General study points: Of roughly 2,000 TCR clusters found only in the recovered cohort, a few dozen had low generation probability. Patients with COVID-19 reportedly showed strongly skewed T cell receptor beta variable and joining gene usage.

As regards this clonotype: Its antigen is as yet unknown.

The sequencing sample was made of blood. V usage is TRBV19 and J usage is TRBJ2-3; 8 bases line up with TRBD1. The sequence derives from a human donor who had recovered from COVID-19. In DNA, the CDR3 is TGTGCCAGTAGTACTGGACAGGGATGGGGGCCAGATACGCAGTATTTT. Amino acid sequence: CASSTGQGWGPDTQYF.